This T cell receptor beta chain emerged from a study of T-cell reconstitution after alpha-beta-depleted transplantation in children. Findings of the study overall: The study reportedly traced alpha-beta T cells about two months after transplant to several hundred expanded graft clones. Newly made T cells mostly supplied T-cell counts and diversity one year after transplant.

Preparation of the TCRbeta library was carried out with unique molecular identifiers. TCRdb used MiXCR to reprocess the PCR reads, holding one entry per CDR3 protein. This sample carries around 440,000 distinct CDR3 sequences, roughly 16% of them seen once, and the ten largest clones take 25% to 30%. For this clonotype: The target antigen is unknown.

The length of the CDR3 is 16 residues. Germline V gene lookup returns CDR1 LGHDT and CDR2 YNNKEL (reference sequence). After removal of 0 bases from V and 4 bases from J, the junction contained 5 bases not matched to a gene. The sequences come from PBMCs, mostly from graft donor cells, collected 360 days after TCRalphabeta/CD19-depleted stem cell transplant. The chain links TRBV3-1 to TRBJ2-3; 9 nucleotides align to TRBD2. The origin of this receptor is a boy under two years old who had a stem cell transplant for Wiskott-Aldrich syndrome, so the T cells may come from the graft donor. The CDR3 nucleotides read TGTGCCAGCAGCCAAGATGGGGGACTAGCCGCAGATACGCAGTATTTT. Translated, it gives CASSQDGGLAADTQYF.